The 8 T cell receptor beta chains below were found in one sample sequenced in a study of T cells after yellow fever vaccination. One entry per CDR3 protein results from TCRdb running MiXCR on the 5' RACE reads. Here the sample spans just under 600,000 distinct CDR3 sequences, approximately 13% being singletons. Specimen: PBMCs, collected on the day of the yellow fever booster vaccination. These receptor sequences come from a man aged 25 to 40 who received the YFV17D yellow fever vaccine.

Many counts were recorded for this clonotype. The chain has TRBV5-1 and TRBJ2-7, with D unclear. Trimming took 0 bases from V and 2 from J, leaving 9 bases between them. This CDR3 is 14 amino acids long. Looked up from germline, CDR1 is SGHRS and CDR2 is YFSETQ. In DNA form, the CDR3 reads TGCGCCAGCAGCTTGGAACCTAGTCCCTACGAGCAGTACTTC. This encodes CASSLEPSPYEQYF.

The chain is built from TRBV28 and TRBJ2-5; tentative D call: TRBD1 (6 bases). Looked up from germline, CDR1 is MDHEN and CDR2 is SYDVKM. V gave up 2 bases and J gave up 2 bases, with 12 bases separating them. This CDR3 is built from 15 residues. CDR3 DNA sequence: TGTGCCAGCAGTTTACCGCAGGGGCGTCAAGAGACCCAGTACTTC. Its translation is CASSLPQGRQETQYF.

CDR3 loop: CASSRNRAAQPQHF. The CDR3 bases are TGTGCCAGCAGTCGAAACAGGGCAGCTCAGCCCCAGCATTTT. V is TRBV12-3 or TRBV12-4 and J is TRBJ1-5; D is perhaps TRBD1 (6 bases). Trimming took off 5 bases at V and 6 bases at J, with 14 bases between the two ends. The CDR3 has 14 residues.

V and J are TRBV27 and TRBJ1-2; D is perhaps TRBD1 (6 bases). The CDR3 extends over 16 amino acids. The V gene lost 5 bases and the J gene lost 0 bases, with 16 bases spanning the gap. The germline gives CDR1 MNHEY, CDR2 SMNVEV (reference sequence). As DNA, the CDR3 is TGTGCCAGCAGTCAAAGGGGGGCAAGAACTAACTATGGCTACACCTTC. This gives the protein CASSQRGARTNYGYTF.

The genes are TRBV10-3 and TRBJ1-3; D uncertain. The germline V gene encodes CDR1 ENHRY and CDR2 SYGVKD. The V and J ends lost 6 bases and 4 bases respectively, with 7 bases between them. The CDR3 runs to 12 residues. The CDR3 region has the DNA TGTGCCATCAGCCAAAGGGGAAACACCATATATTTT. Translated, it gives CAISQRGNTIYF.

J is TRBJ1-5 and V is TRBV12-3 or TRBV12-4; D call uncertain. The ends were cut back, 5 bases at V and 4 bases at J, with 6 bases in the middle. This CDR3 region has 12 residues. CDR3 in DNA: TGTGCCAGCAGTGGCCAGAATCAGCCCCAGCATTTT. Translated, it gives CASSGQNQPQHF.

This clonotype has just a few counts. V usage is TRBV11-1 and J usage is TRBJ2-1; TRBD1 agrees at 8 bases. Looked up from germline, CDR1 is SGHAT and CDR2 is FQDESV (reference sequence). The CDR3 is 21 amino acids. Trimming cost V 3 bases and J 4 bases; bases outside gene matches: 23. The CDR3 protein is CASSFTSSWGPGTGGYNEQFF. The CDR3 region has the DNA TGTGCCAGCAGCTTTACTTCCTCATGGGGACCCGGGACAGGAGGATACAATGAGCAGTTCTTC.

The chain is built from TRBV20-1 and TRBJ1-2; D remains ambiguous. Between the trimmed V and J ends, which lost 5 bases and 8 bases, there was a span of 21 bases. Germline CDR1 is DFQATT and CDR2 is SNEGSKA (reference sequence). This CDR3 region has 14 residues. The CDR3 region is CSAPEIGLLRGYTF. The CDR3 coding sequence is TGCAGTGCTCCGGAAATAGGCCTATTAAGAGGCTACACCTTC.